This T cell receptor beta chain was found in a study of PD-L1 blockade in urothelial cancer. Study details: Anywhere from 0 to 3 prior chemotherapy regimens had been received by patients. Analysis of the blood was performed 3 weeks (second dose) and 6 weeks after treatment start. Among blood samples, the median T cell count was 130,000 to 150,000.

Looked up from germline, CDR1 is SGHRS and CDR2 is YFSETQ. The CDR3 extends over 15 amino acids. V gave up 5 bases and J gave up 2 bases; unmatched junction bases: 7. Stated time point: pretreatment peripheral blood. Urothelial carcinoma in patients was locally advanced or metastatic. TCRdb's copy holds only in-frame clones and misses some; the assay was immunoSEQ multiplex PCR. Among 70,000 or so clones, around 90% were seen once, and the ten largest hold approximately 4.5%. The sequences come from PBMCs, collected around atezolizumab (anti-PD-L1) treatment. The clonotype originates from a man between 65 and 85 years old with urothelial cancer. The chain is built from TRBV5-1 and TRBJ2-7; 10 bases are a match to TRBD2. CDR3 nucleotides: TGCGCCAGCAGGGTCCTAGCGGGAGAGACCTACGAGCAGTACTTC. Residues: CASRVLAGETYEQYF.